The TCR beta chain described here comes from a study of T-cell reconstitution after alpha-beta-depleted transplantation in children. The CDR3 runs 12 residues. V was trimmed by 3 bases and J by 9 bases, leaving 15 bases between them. Germline V CDR1 and CDR2: DFQATT, SNEGSKA (reference sequence). Worth noting for this clonotype: Its antigen remains unknown.

Study findings and constraints: Fresh T-cell production supplied most of the T-cell counts and diversity seen one year after transplant.

Unique molecular identifiers were incorporated during preparation of the TCRbeta library. A single record per CDR3 protein comes from TCRdb applying MiXCR to the PCR reads. The sample carries 300,000 to 400,000 distinct CDR3 sequences, 20% to 30% recorded once. The TCR originated in a male patient under 18 who had a stem cell transplant for acute lymphoblastic leukemia, so the T cells may come from the graft donor. Here the sequenced sample was PBMCs, mostly from graft donor cells, taken 180 days after TCRalphabeta/CD19-depleted stem cell transplant. The chain joins TRBV20-1 to TRBJ2-7, with D maybe TRBD2 (5 bases). CDR3 DNA sequence: TGCAGTGCTAGGAACCCTCTGGGGAGGCAGTACTTC. Its translation is CSARNPLGRQYF.